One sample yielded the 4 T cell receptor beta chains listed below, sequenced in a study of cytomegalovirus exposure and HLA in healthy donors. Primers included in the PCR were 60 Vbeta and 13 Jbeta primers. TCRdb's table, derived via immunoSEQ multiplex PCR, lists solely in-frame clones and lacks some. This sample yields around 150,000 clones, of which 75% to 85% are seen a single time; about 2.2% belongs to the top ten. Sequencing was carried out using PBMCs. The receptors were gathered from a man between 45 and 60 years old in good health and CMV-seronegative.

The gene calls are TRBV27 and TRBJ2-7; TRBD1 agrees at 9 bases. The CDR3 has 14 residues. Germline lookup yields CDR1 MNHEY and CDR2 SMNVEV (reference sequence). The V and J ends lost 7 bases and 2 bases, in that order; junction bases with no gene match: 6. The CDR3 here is CASTRGTGPYEQYF. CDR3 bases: TGTGCCAGCACCCGGGGGACAGGGCCCTACGAGCAGTACTTC.

The CDR3 sequence: CASSTDRGLDEKLFF. DNA for the CDR3: TGTGCCAGCAGCACAGACAGGGGTCTCGATGAAAAACTGTTTTTT. The rearrangement links TRBV5-6 to TRBJ1-4; TRBD1 agrees at 8 bases. J was trimmed by 6 bases and V by 4 bases; bases with no gene match: 8. The CDR3 runs to 15 residues. Germline V gives CDR1 SGHDT, CDR2 YYEEEE. The entire variable domain, with the rest obtained from reference TRBV5-6 and TRBJ1-4, is as follows: DAGVTQSPTHLIKTRGQQVTLRCSPKSGHDTVSWYQQALGQGPQFIFQYYEEEERQRGNFPDRFSGHQFPNYSSELNVNALLLGDSALYLCASSTDRGLDEKLFFGSGTQLSVL.

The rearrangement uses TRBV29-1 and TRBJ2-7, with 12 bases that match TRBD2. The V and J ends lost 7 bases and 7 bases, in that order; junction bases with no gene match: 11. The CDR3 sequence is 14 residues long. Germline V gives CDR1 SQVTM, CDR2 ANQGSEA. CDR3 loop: CSAQTSGGTLEQYF. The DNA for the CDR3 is TGCAGCGCCCAGACTAGCGGGGGAACCTTAGAGCAGTACTTC.

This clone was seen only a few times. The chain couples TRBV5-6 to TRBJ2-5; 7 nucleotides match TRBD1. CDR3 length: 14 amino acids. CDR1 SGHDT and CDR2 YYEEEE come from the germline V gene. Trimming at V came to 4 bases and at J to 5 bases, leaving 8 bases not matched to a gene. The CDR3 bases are TGTGCCAGCAGCCCGGACAGGACTTGGGAGACCCAGTACTTC. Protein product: CASSPDRTWETQYF.